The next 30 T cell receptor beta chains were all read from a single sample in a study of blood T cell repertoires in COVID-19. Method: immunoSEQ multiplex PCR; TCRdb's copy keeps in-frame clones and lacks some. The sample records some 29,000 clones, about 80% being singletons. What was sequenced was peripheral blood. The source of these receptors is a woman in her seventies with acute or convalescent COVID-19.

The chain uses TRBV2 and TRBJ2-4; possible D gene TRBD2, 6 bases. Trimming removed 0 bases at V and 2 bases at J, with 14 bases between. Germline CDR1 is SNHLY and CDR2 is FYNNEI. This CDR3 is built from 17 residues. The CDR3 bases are TGTGCCAGCAGTGAAGCGGGTGGAGGGGTAACCAAAAACATTCAGTACTTC. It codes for CASSEAGGGVTKNIQYF.

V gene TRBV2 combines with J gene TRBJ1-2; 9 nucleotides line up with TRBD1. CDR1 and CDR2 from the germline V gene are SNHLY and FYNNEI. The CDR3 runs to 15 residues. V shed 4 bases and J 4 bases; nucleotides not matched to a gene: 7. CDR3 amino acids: CASSVGTGSGYGYTF. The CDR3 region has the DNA TGTGCCAGCAGTGTCGGGACAGGGAGTGGCTATGGCTACACCTTC.

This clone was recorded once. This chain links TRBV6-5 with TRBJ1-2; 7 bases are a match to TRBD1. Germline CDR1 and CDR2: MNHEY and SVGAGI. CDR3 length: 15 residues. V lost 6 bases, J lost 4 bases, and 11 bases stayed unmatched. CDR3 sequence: CASSRDRDQSYGYTF. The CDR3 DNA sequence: TGTGCCAGCAGCCGCGACAGGGACCAGAGCTATGGCTACACCTTC.

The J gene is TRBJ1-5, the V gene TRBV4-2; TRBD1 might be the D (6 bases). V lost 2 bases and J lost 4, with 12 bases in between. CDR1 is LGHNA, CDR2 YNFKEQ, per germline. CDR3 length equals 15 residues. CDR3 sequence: CASSQTDSSNQPQHF. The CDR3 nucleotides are TGTGCCAGCAGCCAAACGGACAGTTCGAATCAGCCCCAGCATTTT.

CDR3 coding DNA: TGCGCCAGCAGCCAACGGGGTGGGGACAATGAGCAGTTCTTC. Translated, it gives CASSQRGGDNEQFF. This sequence joins TRBV4-3 and TRBJ2-1, with D maybe TRBD2 (5 bases). V lost 2 bases to trimming and J lost 5 bases, with 10 bases between them. The CDR3 sequence is 14 residues long. Germline V gene data show CDR1 as LGHNA and CDR2 as YSLEER.

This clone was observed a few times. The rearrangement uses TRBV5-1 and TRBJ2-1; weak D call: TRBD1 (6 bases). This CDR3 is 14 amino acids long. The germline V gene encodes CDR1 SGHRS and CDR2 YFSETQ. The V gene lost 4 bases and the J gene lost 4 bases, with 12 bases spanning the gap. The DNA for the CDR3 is TGCGCCAGCAGCCTGCTGGACAGTTACAATGAGCAGTTCTTC. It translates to CASSLLDSYNEQFF.

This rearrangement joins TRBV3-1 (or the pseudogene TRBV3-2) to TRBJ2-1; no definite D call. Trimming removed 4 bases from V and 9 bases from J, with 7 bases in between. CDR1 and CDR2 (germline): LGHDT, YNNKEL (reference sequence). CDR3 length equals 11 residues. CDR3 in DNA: TGTGCCAGCAGCCGTGGCTTTGAGCAGTTCTTC. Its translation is CASSRGFEQFF.

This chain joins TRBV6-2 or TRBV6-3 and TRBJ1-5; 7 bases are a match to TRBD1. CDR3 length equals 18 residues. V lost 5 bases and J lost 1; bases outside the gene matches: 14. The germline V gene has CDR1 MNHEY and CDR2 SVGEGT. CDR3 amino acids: CASSAGQPRVKSNQPQHF. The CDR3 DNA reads TGTGCCAGCAGTGCGGGACAGCCTCGAGTAAAGAGCAATCAGCCCCAGCATTTT.

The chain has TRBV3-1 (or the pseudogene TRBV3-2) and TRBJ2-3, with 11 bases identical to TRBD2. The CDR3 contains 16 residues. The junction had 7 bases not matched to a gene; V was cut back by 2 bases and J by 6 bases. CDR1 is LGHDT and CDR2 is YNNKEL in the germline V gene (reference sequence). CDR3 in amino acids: CASSQSLAGASDTQYF. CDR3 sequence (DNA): TGTGCCAGCAGCCAATCACTAGCGGGGGCGAGTGATACGCAGTATTTT.

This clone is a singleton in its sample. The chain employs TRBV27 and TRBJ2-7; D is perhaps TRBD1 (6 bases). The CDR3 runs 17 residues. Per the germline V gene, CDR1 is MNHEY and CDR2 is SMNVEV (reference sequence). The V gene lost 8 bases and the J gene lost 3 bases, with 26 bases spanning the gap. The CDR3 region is CASGGVRGGRYLYEQYF. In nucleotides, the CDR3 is TGTGCCAGCGGGGGCGTGAGGGGTGGGAGATACCTCTACGAGCAGTACTTC.

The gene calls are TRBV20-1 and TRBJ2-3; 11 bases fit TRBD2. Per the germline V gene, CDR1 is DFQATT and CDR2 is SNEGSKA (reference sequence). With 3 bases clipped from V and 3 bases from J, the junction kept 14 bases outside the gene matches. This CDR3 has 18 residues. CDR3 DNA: TGCAGTGCTAGTAGGGATAGCGGGGGGGTTGTCAGTACAGATACGCAGTATTTT. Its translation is CSASRDSGGVVSTDTQYF.

DNA for the CDR3: TGTGCCAGCTCACCGGAGGCGCTTACTAACTATGGCTACACCTTC. Amino acid sequence: CASSPEALTNYGYTF. The V call is TRBV18, the J call TRBJ1-2; D gene uncertain. The CDR3 loop spans 15 amino acids. Germline values: CDR1 KGHSH, CDR2 LQKENI. V dropped 3 bases and J dropped 0 bases, with 11 bases sitting between them.

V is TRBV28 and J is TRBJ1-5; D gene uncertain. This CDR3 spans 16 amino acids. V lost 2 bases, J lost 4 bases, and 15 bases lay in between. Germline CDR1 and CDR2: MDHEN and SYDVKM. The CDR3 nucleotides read TGTGCCAGCAGTTTAAAGGGAGTCAGACGGAATCAGCCCCAGCATTTT. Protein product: CASSLKGVRRNQPQHF.

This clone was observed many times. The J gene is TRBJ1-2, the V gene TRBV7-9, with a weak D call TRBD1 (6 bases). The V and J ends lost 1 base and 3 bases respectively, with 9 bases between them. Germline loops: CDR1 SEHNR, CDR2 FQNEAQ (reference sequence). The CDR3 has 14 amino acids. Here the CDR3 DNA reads TGTGCCAGCAGCTTAGGCCCAGGGGACTATGGCTACACCTTC. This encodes CASSLGPGDYGYTF.

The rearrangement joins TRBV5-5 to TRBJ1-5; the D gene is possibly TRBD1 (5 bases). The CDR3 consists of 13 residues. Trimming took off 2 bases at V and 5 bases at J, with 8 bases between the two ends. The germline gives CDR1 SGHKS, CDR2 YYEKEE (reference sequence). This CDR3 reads CASSLQVDQPQHF. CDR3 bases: TGTGCCAGCAGCTTACAGGTGGATCAGCCCCAGCATTTT.

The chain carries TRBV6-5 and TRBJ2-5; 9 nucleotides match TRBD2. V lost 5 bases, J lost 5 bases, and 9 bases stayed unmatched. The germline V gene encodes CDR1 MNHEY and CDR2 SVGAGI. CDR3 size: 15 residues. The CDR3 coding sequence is TGTGCCAGCAGTCCCCACAGCGGGAGGCCGGAGACCCAGTACTTC. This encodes CASSPHSGRPETQYF.

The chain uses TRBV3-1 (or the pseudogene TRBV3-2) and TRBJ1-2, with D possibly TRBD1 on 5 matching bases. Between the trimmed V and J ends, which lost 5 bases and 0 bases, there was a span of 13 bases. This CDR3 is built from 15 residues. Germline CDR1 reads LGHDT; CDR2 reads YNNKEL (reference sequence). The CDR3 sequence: CASSVSGDANYGYTF. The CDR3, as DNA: TGTGCCAGCAGCGTCTCGGGGGACGCTAACTATGGCTACACCTTC.

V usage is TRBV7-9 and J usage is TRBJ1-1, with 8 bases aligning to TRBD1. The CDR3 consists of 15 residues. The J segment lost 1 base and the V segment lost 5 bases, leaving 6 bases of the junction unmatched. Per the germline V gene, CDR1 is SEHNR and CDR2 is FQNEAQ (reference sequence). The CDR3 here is CASSRPGTGNTEAFF. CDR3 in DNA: TGTGCCAGCAGCCGTCCCGGGACAGGGAACACTGAAGCTTTCTTT.

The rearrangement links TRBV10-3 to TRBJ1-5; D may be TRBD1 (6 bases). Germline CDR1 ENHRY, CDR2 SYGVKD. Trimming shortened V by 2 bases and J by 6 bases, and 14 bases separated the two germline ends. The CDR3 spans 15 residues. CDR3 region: CAISEATGMGQPQHF. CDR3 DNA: TGTGCCATCAGTGAGGCTACAGGGATGGGTCAGCCCCAGCATTTT.

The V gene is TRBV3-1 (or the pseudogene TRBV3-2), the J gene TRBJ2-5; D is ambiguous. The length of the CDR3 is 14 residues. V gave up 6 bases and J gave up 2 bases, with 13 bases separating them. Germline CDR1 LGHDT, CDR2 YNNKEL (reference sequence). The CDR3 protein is CASSDPPGQETQYF. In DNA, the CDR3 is TGTGCCAGCAGTGATCCCCCAGGACAAGAGACCCAGTACTTC.

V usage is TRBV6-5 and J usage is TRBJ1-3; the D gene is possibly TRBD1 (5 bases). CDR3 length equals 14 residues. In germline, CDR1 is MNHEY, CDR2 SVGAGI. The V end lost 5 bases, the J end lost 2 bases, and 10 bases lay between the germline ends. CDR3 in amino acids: CASSLGHAGNTIYF. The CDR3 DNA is TGTGCCAGCAGTCTAGGACACGCTGGAAACACCATATATTTT.

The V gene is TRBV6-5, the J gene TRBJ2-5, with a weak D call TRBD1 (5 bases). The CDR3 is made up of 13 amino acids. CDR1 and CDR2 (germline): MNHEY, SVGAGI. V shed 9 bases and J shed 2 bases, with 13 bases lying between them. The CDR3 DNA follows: TGTGCCAGTTCTGATAGGGGACAAGAGACCCAGTACTTC. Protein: CASSDRGQETQYF.

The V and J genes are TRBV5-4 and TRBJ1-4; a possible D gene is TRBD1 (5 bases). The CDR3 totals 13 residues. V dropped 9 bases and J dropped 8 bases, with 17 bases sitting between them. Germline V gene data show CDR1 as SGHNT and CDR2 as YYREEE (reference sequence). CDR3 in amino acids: CATAGPEREKLFF. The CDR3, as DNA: TGTGCCACCGCGGGGCCAGAGAGGGAAAAACTGTTTTTT.

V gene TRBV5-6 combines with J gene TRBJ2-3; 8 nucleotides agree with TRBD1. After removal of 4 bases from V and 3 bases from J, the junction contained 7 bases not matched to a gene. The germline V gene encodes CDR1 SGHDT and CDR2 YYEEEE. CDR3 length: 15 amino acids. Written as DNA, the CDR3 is TGTGCCAGCAGCACAGGGGGATGGGGAACAGATACGCAGTATTTT. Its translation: CASSTGGWGTDTQYF.

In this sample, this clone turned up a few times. For the CDR3, the DNA is TGTGCCAGCAGCCCCGGACCGGCGGGTTCACCCCTCCACTTT. Its protein product is CASSPGPAGSPLHF. The V gene is TRBV6-6, the J gene TRBJ1-6; no clear D. Trimming removed 6 bases at V and 9 bases at J, with 15 bases between. This CDR3 has 14 amino acids. The germline CDR1 and CDR2 sequences are MNHNY and SVGAGI (reference sequence).

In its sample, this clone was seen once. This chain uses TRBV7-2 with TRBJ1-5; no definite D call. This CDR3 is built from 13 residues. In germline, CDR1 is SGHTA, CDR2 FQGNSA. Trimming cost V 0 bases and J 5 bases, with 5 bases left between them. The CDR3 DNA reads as TGTGCCAGCAGCTTAGCCCCTTATCAGCCCCAGCATTTT. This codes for CASSLAPYQPQHF.

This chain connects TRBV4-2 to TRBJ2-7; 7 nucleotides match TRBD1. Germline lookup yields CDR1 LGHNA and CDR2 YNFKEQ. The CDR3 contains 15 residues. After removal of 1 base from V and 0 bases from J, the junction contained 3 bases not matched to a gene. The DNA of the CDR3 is TGTGCCAGCAGCCAAGGGGGACAGAGCTCCTACGAGCAGTACTTC. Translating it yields CASSQGGQSSYEQYF.

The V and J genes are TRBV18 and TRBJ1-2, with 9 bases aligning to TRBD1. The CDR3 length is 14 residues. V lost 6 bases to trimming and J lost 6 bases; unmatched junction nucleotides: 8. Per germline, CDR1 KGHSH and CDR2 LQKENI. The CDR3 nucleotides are TGTGCCAGCTCGGGACAGGGAGGGATGGATGGCTACACCTTC. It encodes CASSGQGGMDGYTF.

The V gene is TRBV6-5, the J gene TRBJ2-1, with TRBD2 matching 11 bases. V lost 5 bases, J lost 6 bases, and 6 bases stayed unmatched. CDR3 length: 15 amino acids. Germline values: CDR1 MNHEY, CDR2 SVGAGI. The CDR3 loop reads CASSPSGGSFNEQFF. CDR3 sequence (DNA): TGTGCCAGCAGTCCTAGCGGGGGGAGTTTCAATGAGCAGTTCTTC.

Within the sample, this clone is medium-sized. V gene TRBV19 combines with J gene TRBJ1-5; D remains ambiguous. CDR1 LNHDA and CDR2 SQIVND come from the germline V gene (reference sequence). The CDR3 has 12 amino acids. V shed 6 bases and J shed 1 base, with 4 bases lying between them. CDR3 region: CASRASNQPQHF. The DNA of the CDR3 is TGTGCCAGTAGGGCAAGCAATCAGCCCCAGCATTTT. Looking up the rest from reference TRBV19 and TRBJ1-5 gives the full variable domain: DGGITQSPKYLFRKEGQNVTLSCEQNLNHDAMYWYRQDPGQGLRLIYYSQIVNDFQKGDIAEGYSVSREKKESFPLTVTSAQKNPTAFYLCASRASNQPQHFGDGTRLSIL.